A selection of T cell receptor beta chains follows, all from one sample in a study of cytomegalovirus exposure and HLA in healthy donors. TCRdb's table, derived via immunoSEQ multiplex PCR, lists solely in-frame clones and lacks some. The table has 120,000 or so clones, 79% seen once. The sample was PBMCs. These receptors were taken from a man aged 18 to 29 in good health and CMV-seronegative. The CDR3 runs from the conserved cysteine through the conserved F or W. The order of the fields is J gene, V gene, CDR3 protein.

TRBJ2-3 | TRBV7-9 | CASSHYLHLDTQYF
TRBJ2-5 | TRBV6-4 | CASSDEAGETQYF
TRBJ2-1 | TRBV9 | CASSGLTGLATSYNEQFF
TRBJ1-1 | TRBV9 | CASSRDMMNTEAFF
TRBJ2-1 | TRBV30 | CAWSSPLGGSYNEQFF
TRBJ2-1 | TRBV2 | CASSDAGGTYNEQFF
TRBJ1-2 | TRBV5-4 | CASSQLEAGTSYGYTF
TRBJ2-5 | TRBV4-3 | CASSALGGLAGQETQYF
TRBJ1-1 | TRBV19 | CASSMGQGGTEAFF
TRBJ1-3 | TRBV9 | CASSVVSAGGPGNTIYF
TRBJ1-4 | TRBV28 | CASRPYSPTNEKLFF
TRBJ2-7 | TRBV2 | CASSPQRSSYEQYF
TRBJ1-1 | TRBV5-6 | CASSLALLGAFF
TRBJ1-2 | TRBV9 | CASSPHVRDYGYTF
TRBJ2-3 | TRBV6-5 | CASIGTGSTDTQYF
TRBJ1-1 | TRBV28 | CASSLAGTGGTEAFF
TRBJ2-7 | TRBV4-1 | CASSQVRTGGEEEQYF
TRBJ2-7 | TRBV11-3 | CASSLRGTGGNEQYF
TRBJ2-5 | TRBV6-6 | CASSSREFQETQYF
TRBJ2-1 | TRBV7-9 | CANLRLAPEQFF
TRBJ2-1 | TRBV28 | CATFLVSGSTYNEQFF
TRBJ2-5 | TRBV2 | CASKLARNLETQYF